The clone carrying this T cell receptor (beta chain) showed up many times. This sample stems from a study of T cells in Graves' hyperthyroidism and ophthalmopathy. Amplification of TCR beta CDR3 regions used RNA as the template. First-round RT-PCR targeting the TCR CDR3 was performed with the HTBI primer set. TCRdb recomputed calls from the multiplex PCR reads with MiXCR, one row per CDR3 protein. The profile covers 350,000 to 400,000 distinct CDR3 sequences, with approximately 17% appearing a single time and over 35% taken by the ten largest. The CDR3 loop spans 13 amino acids. With 2 bases removed from V and 6 bases from J, the gap between germline ends came to 10 bases. The V gene's germline CDR1 is SNHLY and CDR2 FYNNEI.

Specimen: blood. The clonotype was recovered from a man aged 18-30 years with Graves' ophthalmopathy. V gene TRBV2 combines with J gene TRBJ1-2; D is undetermined. For the CDR3, the DNA is TGTGCCAGCAGTGAACTGGGGATGAATGGCTACACCTTC. Its translation is CASSELGMNGYTF.